This T cell receptor (beta chain) was documented in a study of blood T cell repertoires in COVID-19. Study details: Both acute and convalescent COVID-19 samples were obtained from the United States, Italy and Spain. Sample material is recorded as cDNA or gDNA derived from T cells, B-cell-depleted T cells, or PBMCs.

This clone has only a few counts. As processed by the authors: Amplification of reference gene primers provided the estimated nucleated cell counts. The protocol was immunoSEQ multiplex PCR, while the TCRdb copy is restricted to in-frame clones and leaves out a portion. V, J and clone size derive from that table, while D and trimming were established from the DNA sequence. The repertoire holds a few hundred thousand clones, with approximately 77% as singletons. The germline V and J ends were trimmed by 6 bases and 9 bases, with 11 bases remaining between them. The length of the CDR3 is 10 residues. Germline CDR1 is DFQATT and CDR2 is SNEGSKA (reference sequence).

The sample was peripheral blood. This receptor was taken from a woman aged 18 to 35 with acute or convalescent COVID-19. This rearrangement joins TRBV20-1 to TRBJ1-1, with D perhaps matching TRBD1 (5 bases). In nucleotides, the CDR3 is TGCAGTGCAGCCCGGGGGAAAGCTTTCTTT. Translating gives CSAARGKAFF.